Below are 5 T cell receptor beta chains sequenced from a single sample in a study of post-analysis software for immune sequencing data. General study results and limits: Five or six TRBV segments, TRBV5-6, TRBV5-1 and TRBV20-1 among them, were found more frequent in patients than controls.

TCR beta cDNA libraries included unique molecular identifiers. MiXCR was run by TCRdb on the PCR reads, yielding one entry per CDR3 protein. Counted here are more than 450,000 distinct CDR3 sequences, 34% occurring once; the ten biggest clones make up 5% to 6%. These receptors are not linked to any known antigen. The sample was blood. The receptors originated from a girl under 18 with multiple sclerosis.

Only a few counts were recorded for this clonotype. The CDR3 DNA follows: TGCGCCAGCAGCTTGGGCGGGGGTTTAACGACTGAAGCTTTCTTT. Amino acids: CASSLGGGLTTEAFF. The V and J genes are TRBV5-1 and TRBJ1-1; D is possibly TRBD1 (5 bases). Between the trimmed V and J ends, which lost 0 bases and 5 bases, there was a span of 14 bases. The germline V gene has CDR1 SGHRS and CDR2 YFSETQ. The CDR3 sequence is 15 residues long.

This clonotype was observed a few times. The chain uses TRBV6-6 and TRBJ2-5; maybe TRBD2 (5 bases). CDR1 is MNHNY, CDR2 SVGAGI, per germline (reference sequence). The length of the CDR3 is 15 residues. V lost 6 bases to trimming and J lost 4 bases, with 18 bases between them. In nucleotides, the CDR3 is TGTGCCAGCAGCCCCACCTCCGGGGTTCGAGAGACCCAGTACTTC. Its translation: CASSPTSGVRETQYF.

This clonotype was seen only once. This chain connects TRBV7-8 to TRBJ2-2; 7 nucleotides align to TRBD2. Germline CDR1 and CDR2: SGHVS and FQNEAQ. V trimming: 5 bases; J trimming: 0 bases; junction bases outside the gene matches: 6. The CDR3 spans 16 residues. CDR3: CASSGGVAANTGELFF. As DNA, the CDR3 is TGTGCCAGCAGCGGGGGGGTAGCGGCGAACACCGGGGAGCTGTTTTTT. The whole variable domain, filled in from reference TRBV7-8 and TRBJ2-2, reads GAGVSQSPRYKVAKRGQDVALRCDPISGHVSLFWYQQALGQGPEFLTYFQNEAQLDKSGLPSDRFFAERPEGSVSTLKIQRTQQEDSAVYLCASSGGVAANTGELFFGEGSRLTVL.

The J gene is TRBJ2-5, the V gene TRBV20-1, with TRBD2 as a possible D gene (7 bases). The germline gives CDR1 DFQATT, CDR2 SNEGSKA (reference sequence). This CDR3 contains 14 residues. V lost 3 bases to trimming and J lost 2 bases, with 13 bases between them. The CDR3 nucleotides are TGCAGTGCTAGTATGGGGAGGGGGCAAGAGACCCAGTACTTC. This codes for CSASMGRGQETQYF.

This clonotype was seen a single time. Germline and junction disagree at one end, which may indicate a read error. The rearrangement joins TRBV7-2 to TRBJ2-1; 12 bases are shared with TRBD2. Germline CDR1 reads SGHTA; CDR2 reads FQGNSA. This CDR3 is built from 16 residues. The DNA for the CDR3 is TGTGCCAGCAGTTCGCGACTAGCGGGGGCCTACAATGGGCAGTTCTTC. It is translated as CASSSRLAGAYNGQFF.